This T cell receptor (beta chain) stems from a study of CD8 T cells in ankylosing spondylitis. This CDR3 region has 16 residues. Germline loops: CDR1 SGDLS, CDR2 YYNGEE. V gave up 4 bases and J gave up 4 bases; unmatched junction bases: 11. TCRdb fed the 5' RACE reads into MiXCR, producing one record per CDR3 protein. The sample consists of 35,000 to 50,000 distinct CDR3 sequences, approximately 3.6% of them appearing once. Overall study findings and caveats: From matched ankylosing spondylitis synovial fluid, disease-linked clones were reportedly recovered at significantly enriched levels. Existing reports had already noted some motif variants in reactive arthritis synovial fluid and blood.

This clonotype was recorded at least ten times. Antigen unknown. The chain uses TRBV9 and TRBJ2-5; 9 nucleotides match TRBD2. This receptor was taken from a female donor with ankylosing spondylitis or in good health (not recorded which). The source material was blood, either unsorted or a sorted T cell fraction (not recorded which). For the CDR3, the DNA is TGTGCCAGCAGCCCTACGTTGCGGGGGGGCCGAGAGACCCAGTACTTC. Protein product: CASSPTLRGGRETQYF.